Listed below are T cell receptor beta chains from one sample, sequenced in a study of metastatic and nonmetastatic thyroid tumors. TCRdb re-called the PCR reads through MiXCR. The data hold around 40,000 clones, with roughly a sixth observed a single time. What was sequenced was blood. The receptors were sampled from a male donor with papillary thyroid cancer or a benign thyroid nodule (not recorded which). Some clones in this sample may be carry-over from other donors' samples. Each CDR3 is given with its conserved first and last residue. Each record gives: J gene, clone size, D gene, V gene, CDR3 DNA, CDR3 protein. D genes are given only for firm matches. Not every row has a clone size; where given, it reads once, few, many or a size class.

>TRBJ1-6|few|-|TRBV27
TGTGCCAGCAGTTTAGGGGCCCAGAATTCAACCCTCCACTTT
CASSLGAQNSTLHF
>TRBJ2-7|few|TRBD1|TRBV12-3/TRBV12-4
TGTGCCAGCAGCTACTACAGGGGCGGCTATCAGTACTTC
CASSYYRGGYQYF
>TRBJ2-1|many|TRBD2|TRBV6-2/TRBV6-3
TGTGCCAGCAGTTACATGGGCGGGGGGGCCTTCAATGAGCAGTTCTTC
CASSYMGGGAFNEQFF
>TRBJ2-5|many|TRBD1|TRBV5-1
TGCGCCAGCAGCCTTACGACAGGGATGCGGGAGACCCAGTACTTC
CASSLTTGMRETQYF
>TRBJ2-5|once|-|TRBV6-1
TGTGCCAGCAGTCCGCTTGGAGGCCCTCAAGAGACCCAGTACTTC
CASSPLGGPQETQYF
>TRBJ2-5|many|TRBD1|TRBV2
TGTGCCAGCAGTCGACAGGGAGAGACCCAGTACTTC
CASSRQGETQYF
>TRBJ1-5|many|-|TRBV30
TGTGCCTGGAACGTGAACAATCAGCCCCAGCATTTT
CAWNVNNQPQHF
>TRBJ2-7|many|-|TRBV9
TGTGCCAGCAGCGTAGGAACTAGCTACGAGCAGTACTTC
CASSVGTSYEQYF
>TRBJ1-1|few|-|TRBV6-1
TGTGCCAGCAGTGAAAAAGAGAACACTGAAGCTTTCTTT
CASSEKENTEAFF
>TRBJ2-7|many|TRBD1|TRBV4-1
TGCGCCAGCAGCCAAGTCGACAGGGTTGAATACGAGCAGTACTTC
CASSQVDRVEYEQYF
>TRBJ2-5|-|-|TRBV20-1
TGCAGTGCTTTTACTCCTCCGGGACACCGGACCAGCGGTGGTCCTGAAGAGACCCAGTACTTC
CSAFTPPGHRTSGGPEETQYF
>TRBJ2-1|medium-sized|-|TRBV11-2
TGTGCCAGCAGCTCCGGACTGAGTCATGAGCAGTTCTTC
CASSSGLSHEQFF
>TRBJ2-1|-|-|TRBV9
TGTGCCAGCACGAGGTCCGGCTGGGCCTACAGTGAGCAGTTCTTC
CASTRSGWAYSEQFF
>TRBJ1-1|many|TRBD1|TRBV7-9
TGTGCCAGCAGTCCTACAGGGGACACTGAAGCTTTCTTT
CASSPTGDTEAFF
>TRBJ2-7|medium-sized|TRBD2|TRBV6-1
TGTGCCAGCAGTGAAGCGATGGCGGGAGGCTACGAGCAGTACTTC
CASSEAMAGGYEQYF
>TRBJ2-6|many|-|TRBV3-1
TGTGCCAGCAGCAAAAGTTACTCTGGGGCCAACGTCCTGACTTTC
CASSKSYSGANVLTF
>TRBJ2-2|many|TRBD2|TRBV2
TGTGCCAGCAGCCTCGCGGGAGGTACCGGGGAGCTGTTTTTT
CASSLAGGTGELFF
>TRBJ1-1|many|-|TRBV5-6
TGTGCCAGCAGCTGGGGGTCGGGGTCTGAAGCTTTCTTT
CASSWGSGSEAFF
>TRBJ1-1|many|-|TRBV2
TGTGCCGGGGGGAAGAGGAGGGACACTGAAGCTTTCTTT
CAGGKRRDTEAFF
>TRBJ1-2|many|-|TRBV20-1
TGCAGTGCCGAGGACGCGAACTATGGCTACACCTTC
CSAEDANYGYTF
>TRBJ2-1|-|-|TRBV6-2/TRBV6-3
TGTGCCAGCAGGCCCCACTGGAGCTCCTACAATGAGCAGTTCTTC
CASRPHWSSYNEQFF
>TRBJ2-7|many|TRBD1|TRBV11-2
TGTGCCAGCAGCTTAGTTACACAGGGGAGCCTCGGCGAGCAGTACTTC
CASSLVTQGSLGEQYF
>TRBJ1-2|many|-|TRBV29-1
TGCAGCGTCGGGGACGTCGGATATGGCTACACCTTC
CSVGDVGYGYTF
>TRBJ1-1|-|-|TRBV20-1
TGCAGTTCCCCAAGGGCACAGGGAAGGTATACTGAAGCTTTCTTT
CSSPRAQGRYTEAFF
>TRBJ2-2|-|TRBD2|TRBV7-8
TGTGCCAGCAGCTCCAACCGATATGCGGGGGCGAACACCGGGGAGCTGTTTTTT
CASSSNRYAGANTGELFF
>TRBJ1-2|medium-sized|-|TRBV7-9
TGTGCCAGCAGCTTAGAGGGGGTAGTCTATGGCTACACCTTC
CASSLEGVVYGYTF
>TRBJ2-5|many|-|TRBV7-9
TGTGCCAGCAGCTTACAAAGCGGAAAAGAGACCCAGTACTTC
CASSLQSGKETQYF
>TRBJ2-3|many|-|TRBV3-1
TGTGCCAGCAGCCCTGGACAGAGCACAGATACGCAGTATTTT
CASSPGQSTDTQYF
>TRBJ2-4|many|TRBD2|TRBV10-3
TGTGCCATCAGTGCCGAGGGACTAGCGGGTGGCATTCAGTACTTC
CAISAEGLAGGIQYF
>TRBJ2-2|-|-|TRBV11-1
TGTGCCAGCAGCTTAGCTCGAGAGTACGGGGAGCTGTTTTTT
CASSLAREYGELFF
>TRBJ2-5|many|-|TRBV7-2
TGTGCCAGCAGCTTGGACAGCACAACAGAGACCCAGTACTTC
CASSLDSTTETQYF
>TRBJ2-7|-|TRBD2|TRBV7-6
TGTGCCAGCATCCCCGTAGCGGGGGCTACATGCGAGCAGTACTTC
CASIPVAGATCEQYF